This TCR beta chain stems from a study of blood T cells in healthy people across ages. Then a second PCR, running about 6 to 11 cycles, was carried out with a sample-barcoded 5' primer and a J-beta primer mix. A template-switch adaptor that had 12 random nucleotides put a tag on each cDNA molecule. Each CDR3 protein is one row after TCRdb ran MiXCR on the 5' RACE reads. In the table there are around 1,700,000 distinct CDR3 sequences, 28% of which are singletons. Each sample gave at least 6.5 million isolated PBMCs. Sequencing was done on a sample of blood. The TCR originated in a woman aged 25 to 39 in good health.

The CDR3 spells CASSHSGAIRNEQYF. Here the CDR3 DNA reads TGTGCCAGCAGCCACTCGGGGGCAATTAGGAATGAGCAGTACTTC. This chain uses TRBV6-2 or TRBV6-3 with TRBJ2-5, with D perhaps given as TRBD1 or TRBD2 (6 bases each). V gave up 6 bases and J gave up 11 bases, with 25 bases separating them. CDR1 is MNHEY and CDR2 is SVGEGT in the germline V gene. The CDR3 extends over 15 amino acids.